This T cell receptor beta chain was identified in a study of tumor-infiltrating lymphocytes in localized non-small cell lung cancer. TCRdb's table, derived via immunoSEQ multiplex PCR, lists solely in-frame clones and lacks some. The repertoire has 7,000 to 9,500 clones, 79% of them found once; the top ten carry about 12%. Per the germline V gene, CDR1 is SGHRS and CDR2 is YFSETQ. The CDR3 runs to 17 residues. The V gene end was trimmed by 1 base and the J gene end by 6 bases; junction bases not matched to a gene: 11. This chain connects TRBV5-1 to TRBJ2-1, with TRBD1 identical over 9 bases. The clonotype was recovered from a human donor with non-small cell lung cancer. Sequenced sample: uninvolved lung tissue not adjacent to the tumor. In DNA, the CDR3 is TGCGCCAGCAGCTTGTTAGGCATGGGACAGGGTAGCAATGAGCAGTTCTTC. Amino acid sequence: CASSLLGMGQGSNEQFF.